A selection of T cell receptor beta chains follows, all from one sample in a study of cytomegalovirus exposure and HLA in healthy donors. Clones were read by immunoSEQ multiplex PCR, and TCRdb kept only the in-frame ones, dropping some. Found here are 65,000 or so clones, approximately 94% of them singletons; the top ten hold less than 4.5%. Sequencing was done on a sample of PBMCs. The receptor source for this set is a man aged 18 to 29 in good health and CMV-seropositive. The CDR3 runs from the conserved cysteine through the conserved F or W. Fields, in order: clone size, J gene, V gene, D gene, CDR3 protein, CDR3 DNA. The D gene is left open where the match is weak. Size is omitted from some rows. Given values are once, few, many or a class for expanded clones.

- TRBJ2-3 TRBV10-3 - CAISDRESDTQYF TGTGCCATCAGTGATCGGGAGTCAGATACGCAGTATTTT
- TRBJ1-1 TRBV5-1 - CASSSESTEAFF TGCGCCAGCAGCTCCGAGAGTACTGAAGCTTTCTTT
- TRBJ2-5 TRBV6-6 TRBD2 CASLAGVKEETQYF TGTGCCAGTTTAGCGGGAGTTAAGGAAGAGACCCAGTACTTC
- TRBJ2-7 TRBV29-1 TRBD1 CSAERRWTGQNYEQYF TGCAGCGCCGAAAGACGGTGGACAGGTCAAAACTACGAGCAGTACTTC
- TRBJ1-2 TRBV7-8 - CASSLASSNYGYTF TGTGCCAGCAGCTTAGCGAGCTCTAACTATGGCTACACCTTC
- TRBJ1-6 TRBV6-5 - CASRGADRPNSPLHF TGTGCCAGCAGAGGAGCTGACAGACCGAATTCACCCCTCCACTTT
few TRBJ2-5 TRBV4-2 TRBD2 CASSQDRGGEETQYF TGTGCCAGCAGCCAAGATCGCGGGGGGGAAGAGACCCAGTACTTC
- TRBJ2-7 TRBV30 TRBD1 CAWTPGTGIYEQYF TGTGCCTGGACCCCCGGGACAGGGATTTACGAGCAGTACTTC
once TRBJ2-7 TRBV7-9 - CASSFDRLSEQYF TGTGCCAGCAGCTTTGACAGATTGAGCGAGCAGTACTTC
- TRBJ1-2 TRBV18 TRBD1 CASSPDREYGYTF TGTGCCAGCTCACCGGACAGGGAATATGGCTACACCTTC
- TRBJ2-3 TRBV11-2 TRBD2 CASSPRLAGTDTQYF TGTGCCAGCAGCCCGAGACTAGCGGGCACAGATACGCAGTATTTT
- TRBJ1-1 TRBV11-1 TRBD1 CASSLGHGTGMTEAFF TGTGCCAGCAGCTTAGGCCACGGGACAGGTATGACTGAAGCTTTCTTT
- TRBJ2-6 TRBV5-8 - CASSLGAGANVLTF TGTGCCAGCAGCTTAGGGGCTGGGGCCAACGTCCTGACTTTC
- TRBJ2-5 TRBV5-6 TRBD2 CASSLLTSGQETQYF TGTGCCAGCAGCTTGTTGACTAGCGGACAAGAGACCCAGTACTTC
- TRBJ1-4 TRBV7-9 - CASRNTRAVNEKLFF TGTGCCAGCCGGAATACGAGGGCCGTTAATGAAAAACTGTTTTTT
- TRBJ1-1 TRBV7-3 TRBD1 CASSSPPLTWSPIDRGTEAFF TGTGCCAGCAGCTCCCCCCCATTGACATGGTCCCCCATTGACAGGGGAACTGAAGCTTTCTTT
once TRBJ1-2 TRBV10-3 TRBD1 CAIRTTGVQGYTF TGTGCCATCAGGACTACAGGGGTGCAAGGCTACACCTTC
- TRBJ1-1 TRBV18 - CASSPQGFNTEAFF TGTGCCAGCTCACCTCAGGGGTTCAACACTGAAGCTTTCTTT
- TRBJ2-1 TRBV29-1 - CSVVRLGANEQFF TGCAGCGTTGTTCGACTAGGGGCCAATGAGCAGTTCTTC
- TRBJ2-7 TRBV19 - CASSIRGQSYEQYF TGTGCCAGTAGTATAAGGGGACAAAGCTACGAGCAGTACTTC
- TRBJ2-7 TRBV7-2 - CASSLETASYEQYF TGTGCCAGCAGCTTAGAGACAGCCTCCTACGAGCAGTACTTC
- TRBJ1-4 TRBV28 - CASSRYRVINEKLFF TGTGCCAGCAGTCGCTACAGAGTTATTAATGAAAAACTGTTTTTT
- TRBJ1-5 TRBV6-1 - CASSEAPPSRGNQPQHF TGTGCCAGCAGTGAAGCGCCCCCGTCGAGGGGCAATCAGCCCCAGCATTTT
- TRBJ2-1 TRBV11-2 TRBD2 CASSRTSGKNEQFF TGTGCCAGCAGCCGGACTAGCGGGAAGAATGAGCAGTTCTTC
- TRBJ2-1 TRBV5-4 TRBD2 CASSLGTSGTYNEQFF TGTGCCAGCAGCTTGGGGACTAGCGGGACCTACAATGAGCAGTTCTTC
- TRBJ2-5 TRBV7-9 - CASSFAGPQETQYF TGTGCCAGCAGCTTCGCGGGACCCCAAGAGACCCAGTACTTC
- TRBJ2-2 TRBV18 - CASSPYREHDTGELFF TGTGCCAGCTCACCGTATAGGGAGCATGACACCGGGGAGCTGTTTTTT
- TRBJ1-2 TRBV11-2 TRBD1 CASSKGQGNGYTF TGTGCCAGCAGCAAGGGACAGGGTAATGGCTACACCTTC
- TRBJ1-2 TRBV7-2 - CASTQGPGDGYTF TGTGCCAGCACCCAAGGTCCCGGGGATGGCTACACCTTC
once TRBJ2-2 TRBV7-3 TRBD2 CASSLSGGNTGELFF TGTGCCAGCAGCTTAAGCGGGGGGAACACCGGGGAGCTGTTTTTT
- TRBJ1-1 TRBV7-8 - CASSLAGGGGLNTEAFF TGTGCCAGCAGCTTAGCTGGAGGCGGGGGCCTGAATACTGAAGCTTTCTTT
- TRBJ2-1 TRBV9 TRBD2 CASGTSGRKYNEQFF TGTGCCAGCGGAACTAGCGGGAGGAAGTACAATGAGCAGTTCTTC
- TRBJ2-7 TRBV27 TRBD1 CASSLGQGTVYEQYF TGTGCCAGCAGTTTGGGACAGGGAACTGTCTACGAGCAGTACTTC
once TRBJ1-3 TRBV7-2 - CASSLGRGSGNTIYF TGTGCCAGCAGCTTAGGGCGCGGGTCTGGAAACACCATATATTTT
- TRBJ1-2 TRBV2 TRBD1 CASSEVRTGGNGYTF TGTGCCAGCAGTGAAGTGCGGACAGGGGGCAATGGCTACACCTTC
- TRBJ1-6 TRBV12-5 - CASGRGANSPLHF TGTGCTAGTGGGCGGGGGGCTAATTCACCCCTCCACTTT
- TRBJ2-7 TRBV7-3 - CASSLTGGVGEQYF TGTGCCAGCAGCTTAACGGGGGGTGTTGGCGAGCAGTACTTC
- TRBJ2-5 TRBV7-7 - CASSLAGNGETQYF TGTGCTAGCAGCTTAGCTGGTAACGGGGAGACCCAGTACTTC
- TRBJ2-7 TRBV10-3 TRBD1 CAISESAGGLYEQHF TGTGCCATCAGTGAGTCAGCAGGGGGCTTATACGAGCAGCACTTC
once TRBJ1-2 TRBV10-3 - CATPLPGFGDYGYTF TGTGCCACTCCCCTACCAGGGTTCGGCGACTATGGCTACACCTTC
- TRBJ2-5 TRBV9 TRBD2 CASSVAPGTSGGETQYF TGTGCCAGCAGCGTAGCGCCGGGGACTAGCGGGGGAGAGACCCAGTACTTC
once TRBJ2-7 TRBV10-3 - CAISPIRASGEQYF TGTGCCATCAGCCCCATCAGGGCTTCTGGGGAGCAGTACTTC
- TRBJ2-1 TRBV9 TRBD2 CASSVAGWGRGLAGELVEQFF TGTGCCAGCAGCGTAGCGGGGTGGGGCAGGGGGCTAGCGGGAGAGTTGGTTGAGCAGTTCTTC
- TRBJ1-2 TRBV28 TRBD1 CASTRPGQGWGYGYTF TGTGCCAGCACAAGACCGGGACAGGGTTGGGGTTATGGCTACACCTTC
- TRBJ2-7 TRBV28 TRBD1 CASTRQGTSSYEQYF TGTGCCAGCACCAGACAGGGGACATCCTCCTACGAGCAGTACTTC
- TRBJ2-7 TRBV28 TRBD1 CASSLTGNPSYEQYF TGTGCCAGCAGTTTGACAGGGAACCCCTCCTACGAGCAGTACTTC
few TRBJ1-2 TRBV28 - CASSASGTTYGYTF TGTGCCAGCAGTGCCAGCGGGACTACCTATGGCTACACCTTC
- TRBJ2-1 TRBV28 - CASSLGSSYNEQFF TGTGCCAGCAGTTTGGGGAGCTCCTACAATGAGCAGTTCTTC
- TRBJ2-6 TRBV19 TRBD1 CASSIGWWDRAHSGANVLTF TGTGCCAGTAGTATAGGATGGTGGGACAGGGCACACTCTGGGGCCAACGTCCTGACTTTC
- TRBJ1-1 TRBV6-1 - CASMVRGAQAFF TGTGCCAGCATGGTGCGGGGGGCGCAAGCTTTCTTT
- TRBJ2-6 TRBV5-5 - CASSRGGTGANVLTF TGTGCCAGCAGCCGCGGAGGAACTGGGGCCAACGTCCTGACTTTC
- TRBJ2-5 TRBV10-3 TRBD1 CAISTGTVQETQYF TGTGCCATCAGTACCGGGACAGTTCAAGAGACCCAGTACTTC
- TRBJ2-3 TRBV30 TRBD2 CAWRLAGFTDTQYF TGTGCCTGGAGACTAGCGGGATTTACGGATACGCAGTATTTT
- TRBJ2-3 TRBV6-6 - CASSIREIADTQYF TGTGCCAGCAGTATCCGGGAGATCGCAGATACGCAGTATTTT